The T cell receptor (beta chain) described here comes from a study of long-term antiretroviral therapy in people with HIV. Study observations and caveats: Control repertoires displayed wider CDR3 length ranges than the HIV repertoires.

Germline CDR1 is SGHTA and CDR2 is FQGTGA. V lost 2 bases and J 2 bases, leaving 10 bases between the germline ends. The CDR3 contains 14 residues. It was version v3.0 of the immunoSEQ assay that was run at survey level. The method was immunoSEQ multiplex PCR; TCRdb's version includes in-frame clones alone and lacks a portion of them. The repertoire holds about 22,000 clones, with 82% as singletons. On this clone: Its antigen remains unknown.

The clonotype comes from a man aged 45-65 years with HIV. The sequenced sample was unsorted PBMCs, obtained at the start of antiretroviral therapy. The rearrangement joins TRBV7-3 to TRBJ2-7; D is perhaps TRBD2 (5 bases). CDR3 protein: CASSLEPGAYEQYF. CDR3 nucleotides: TGTGCCAGCAGCTTAGAGCCCGGGGCCTACGAGCAGTACTTC.